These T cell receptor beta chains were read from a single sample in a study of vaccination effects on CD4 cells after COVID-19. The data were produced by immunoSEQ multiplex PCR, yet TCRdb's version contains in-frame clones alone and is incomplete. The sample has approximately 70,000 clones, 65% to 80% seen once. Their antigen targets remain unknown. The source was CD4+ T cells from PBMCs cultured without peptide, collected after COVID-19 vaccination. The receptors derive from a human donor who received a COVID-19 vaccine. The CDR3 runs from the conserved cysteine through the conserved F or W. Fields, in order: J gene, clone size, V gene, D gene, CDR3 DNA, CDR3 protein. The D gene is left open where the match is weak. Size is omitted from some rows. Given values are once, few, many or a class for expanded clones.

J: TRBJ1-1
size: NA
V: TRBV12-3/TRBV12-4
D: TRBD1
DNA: TGTGCCAGCAGTACCGGGACAGGGGAAGCTTTCTTT
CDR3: CASSTGTGEAFF

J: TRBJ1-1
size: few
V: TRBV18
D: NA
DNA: TGTGCCAGCTCACCACGGGGGAACACTGAAGCTTTCTTT
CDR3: CASSPRGNTEAFF

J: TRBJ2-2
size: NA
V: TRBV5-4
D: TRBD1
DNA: TGTGCCAGCAGCTGGGGGACAGGGGTCAGTACCGGGGAGCTGTTTTTT
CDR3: CASSWGTGVSTGELFF

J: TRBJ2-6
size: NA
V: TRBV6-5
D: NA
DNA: TGTGCCAGCAGCCAGATGGGGGCGGGGGCCAACGTCCTGACTTTC
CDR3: CASSQMGAGANVLTF

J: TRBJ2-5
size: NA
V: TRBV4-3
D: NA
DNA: TGCGCCAGCAGCCAAGAACGGGAAGGTCTCGGGGGGACCCAGTACTTC
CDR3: CASSQEREGLGGTQYF

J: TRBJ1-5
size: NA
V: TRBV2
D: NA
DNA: TGTGCCAGCTCCTTCCTGAATTTCAGGGCGGGACAGCCCCAGCATTTT
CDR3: CASSFLNFRAGQPQHF

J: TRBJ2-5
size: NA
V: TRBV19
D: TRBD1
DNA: TGTGCCAGTAGTATCTCCGGGACAGGGCGAGAGACCCAGTACTTC
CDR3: CASSISGTGRETQYF

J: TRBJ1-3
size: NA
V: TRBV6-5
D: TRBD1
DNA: TGTGCCAGCAGTTACCTGGGACAGGCGGGAAACACCATATATTTT
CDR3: CASSYLGQAGNTIYF

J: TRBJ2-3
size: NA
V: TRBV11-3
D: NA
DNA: TGTGCCAGCAGTTCTGAACGCACAGATACGCAGTATTTT
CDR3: CASSSERTDTQYF

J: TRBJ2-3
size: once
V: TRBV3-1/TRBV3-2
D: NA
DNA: TGTGCCAGCAGCCGACCGGGGGAAGATACGCAGTATTTT
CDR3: CASSRPGEDTQYF

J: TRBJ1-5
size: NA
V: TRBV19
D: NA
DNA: TGTGCCAGTAGTCCCCAGAGGGGTGGGAGCAATCAGCCCCAGCATTTT
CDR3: CASSPQRGGSNQPQHF

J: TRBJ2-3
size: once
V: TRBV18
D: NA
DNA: TGTGCCAGCTCACCACCGAACGGGGTCGCAGATACGCAGTATTTT
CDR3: CASSPPNGVADTQYF

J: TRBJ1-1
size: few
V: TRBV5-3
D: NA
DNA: TGTGCCAGAAGCTTGGTGACGGGGTCCCTTGAAGCTTTCTTT
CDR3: CARSLVTGSLEAFF

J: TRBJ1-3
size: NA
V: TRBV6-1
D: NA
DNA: TGTGCCAGCAGTGAATCGCGCTCTGGAAACACCATATATTTT
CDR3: CASSESRSGNTIYF

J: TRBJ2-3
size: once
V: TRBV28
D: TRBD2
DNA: TGTGCCAGCAGTTTAAGCGGGGGGCGATCAGATACGCAGTATTTT
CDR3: CASSLSGGRSDTQYF

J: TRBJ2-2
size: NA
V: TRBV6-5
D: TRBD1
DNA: TGTGCCAGCGGTATCAGGGGGAGCACCGGGGAGCTGTTTTTT
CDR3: CASGIRGSTGELFF

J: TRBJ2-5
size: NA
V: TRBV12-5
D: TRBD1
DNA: TGTGCTAGTGGTAGGGACAGCATGACCCAGTACTTC
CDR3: CASGRDSMTQYF

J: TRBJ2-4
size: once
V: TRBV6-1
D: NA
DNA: TGTGCCAGCAGTGAACCCCCCAGTTTAGCCAAAAACATTCAGTACTTC
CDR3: CASSEPPSLAKNIQYF

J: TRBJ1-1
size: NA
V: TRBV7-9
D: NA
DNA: TGTGCCAGCAGCCCCCTGGCGACGGGGAACACTGAAGCTTTCTTT
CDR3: CASSPLATGNTEAFF

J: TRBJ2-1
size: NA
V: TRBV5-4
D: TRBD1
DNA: TGTGCCAGCAGCCCGGAACTGACAGGGGGCTCCTACAATGAGCAGTTCTTC
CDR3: CASSPELTGGSYNEQFF

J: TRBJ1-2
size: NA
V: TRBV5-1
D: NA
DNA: TGCGCCAGCAGCTTGTCTAAAACCGGGACTCACGTTCCCTATGGCTACACCTTC
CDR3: CASSLSKTGTHVPYGYTF

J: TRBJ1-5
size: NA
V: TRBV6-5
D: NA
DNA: TGTGCCAGCAACTACGGCAATCAGCCCCAGCATTTT
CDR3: CASNYGNQPQHF

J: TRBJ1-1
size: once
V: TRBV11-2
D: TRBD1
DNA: TGTGCCAGCAGCTTAGGGACAGGGATTACTGAAGCTTTCTTT
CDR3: CASSLGTGITEAFF

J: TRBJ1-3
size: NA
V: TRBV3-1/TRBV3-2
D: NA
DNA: TGTGCCAGCAGACGTACAGGGTTTAGGAACACCATATATTTT
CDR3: CASRRTGFRNTIYF

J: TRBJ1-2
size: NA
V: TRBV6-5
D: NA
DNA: TGTGCCAGCAGTTCGGGAGATAGGGGCTACACCTTC
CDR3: CASSSGDRGYTF

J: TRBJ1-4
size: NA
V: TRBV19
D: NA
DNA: TGTGCCAGTACCACCAGTAAGGAGAATGAAAAACTGTTTTTT
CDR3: CASTTSKENEKLFF